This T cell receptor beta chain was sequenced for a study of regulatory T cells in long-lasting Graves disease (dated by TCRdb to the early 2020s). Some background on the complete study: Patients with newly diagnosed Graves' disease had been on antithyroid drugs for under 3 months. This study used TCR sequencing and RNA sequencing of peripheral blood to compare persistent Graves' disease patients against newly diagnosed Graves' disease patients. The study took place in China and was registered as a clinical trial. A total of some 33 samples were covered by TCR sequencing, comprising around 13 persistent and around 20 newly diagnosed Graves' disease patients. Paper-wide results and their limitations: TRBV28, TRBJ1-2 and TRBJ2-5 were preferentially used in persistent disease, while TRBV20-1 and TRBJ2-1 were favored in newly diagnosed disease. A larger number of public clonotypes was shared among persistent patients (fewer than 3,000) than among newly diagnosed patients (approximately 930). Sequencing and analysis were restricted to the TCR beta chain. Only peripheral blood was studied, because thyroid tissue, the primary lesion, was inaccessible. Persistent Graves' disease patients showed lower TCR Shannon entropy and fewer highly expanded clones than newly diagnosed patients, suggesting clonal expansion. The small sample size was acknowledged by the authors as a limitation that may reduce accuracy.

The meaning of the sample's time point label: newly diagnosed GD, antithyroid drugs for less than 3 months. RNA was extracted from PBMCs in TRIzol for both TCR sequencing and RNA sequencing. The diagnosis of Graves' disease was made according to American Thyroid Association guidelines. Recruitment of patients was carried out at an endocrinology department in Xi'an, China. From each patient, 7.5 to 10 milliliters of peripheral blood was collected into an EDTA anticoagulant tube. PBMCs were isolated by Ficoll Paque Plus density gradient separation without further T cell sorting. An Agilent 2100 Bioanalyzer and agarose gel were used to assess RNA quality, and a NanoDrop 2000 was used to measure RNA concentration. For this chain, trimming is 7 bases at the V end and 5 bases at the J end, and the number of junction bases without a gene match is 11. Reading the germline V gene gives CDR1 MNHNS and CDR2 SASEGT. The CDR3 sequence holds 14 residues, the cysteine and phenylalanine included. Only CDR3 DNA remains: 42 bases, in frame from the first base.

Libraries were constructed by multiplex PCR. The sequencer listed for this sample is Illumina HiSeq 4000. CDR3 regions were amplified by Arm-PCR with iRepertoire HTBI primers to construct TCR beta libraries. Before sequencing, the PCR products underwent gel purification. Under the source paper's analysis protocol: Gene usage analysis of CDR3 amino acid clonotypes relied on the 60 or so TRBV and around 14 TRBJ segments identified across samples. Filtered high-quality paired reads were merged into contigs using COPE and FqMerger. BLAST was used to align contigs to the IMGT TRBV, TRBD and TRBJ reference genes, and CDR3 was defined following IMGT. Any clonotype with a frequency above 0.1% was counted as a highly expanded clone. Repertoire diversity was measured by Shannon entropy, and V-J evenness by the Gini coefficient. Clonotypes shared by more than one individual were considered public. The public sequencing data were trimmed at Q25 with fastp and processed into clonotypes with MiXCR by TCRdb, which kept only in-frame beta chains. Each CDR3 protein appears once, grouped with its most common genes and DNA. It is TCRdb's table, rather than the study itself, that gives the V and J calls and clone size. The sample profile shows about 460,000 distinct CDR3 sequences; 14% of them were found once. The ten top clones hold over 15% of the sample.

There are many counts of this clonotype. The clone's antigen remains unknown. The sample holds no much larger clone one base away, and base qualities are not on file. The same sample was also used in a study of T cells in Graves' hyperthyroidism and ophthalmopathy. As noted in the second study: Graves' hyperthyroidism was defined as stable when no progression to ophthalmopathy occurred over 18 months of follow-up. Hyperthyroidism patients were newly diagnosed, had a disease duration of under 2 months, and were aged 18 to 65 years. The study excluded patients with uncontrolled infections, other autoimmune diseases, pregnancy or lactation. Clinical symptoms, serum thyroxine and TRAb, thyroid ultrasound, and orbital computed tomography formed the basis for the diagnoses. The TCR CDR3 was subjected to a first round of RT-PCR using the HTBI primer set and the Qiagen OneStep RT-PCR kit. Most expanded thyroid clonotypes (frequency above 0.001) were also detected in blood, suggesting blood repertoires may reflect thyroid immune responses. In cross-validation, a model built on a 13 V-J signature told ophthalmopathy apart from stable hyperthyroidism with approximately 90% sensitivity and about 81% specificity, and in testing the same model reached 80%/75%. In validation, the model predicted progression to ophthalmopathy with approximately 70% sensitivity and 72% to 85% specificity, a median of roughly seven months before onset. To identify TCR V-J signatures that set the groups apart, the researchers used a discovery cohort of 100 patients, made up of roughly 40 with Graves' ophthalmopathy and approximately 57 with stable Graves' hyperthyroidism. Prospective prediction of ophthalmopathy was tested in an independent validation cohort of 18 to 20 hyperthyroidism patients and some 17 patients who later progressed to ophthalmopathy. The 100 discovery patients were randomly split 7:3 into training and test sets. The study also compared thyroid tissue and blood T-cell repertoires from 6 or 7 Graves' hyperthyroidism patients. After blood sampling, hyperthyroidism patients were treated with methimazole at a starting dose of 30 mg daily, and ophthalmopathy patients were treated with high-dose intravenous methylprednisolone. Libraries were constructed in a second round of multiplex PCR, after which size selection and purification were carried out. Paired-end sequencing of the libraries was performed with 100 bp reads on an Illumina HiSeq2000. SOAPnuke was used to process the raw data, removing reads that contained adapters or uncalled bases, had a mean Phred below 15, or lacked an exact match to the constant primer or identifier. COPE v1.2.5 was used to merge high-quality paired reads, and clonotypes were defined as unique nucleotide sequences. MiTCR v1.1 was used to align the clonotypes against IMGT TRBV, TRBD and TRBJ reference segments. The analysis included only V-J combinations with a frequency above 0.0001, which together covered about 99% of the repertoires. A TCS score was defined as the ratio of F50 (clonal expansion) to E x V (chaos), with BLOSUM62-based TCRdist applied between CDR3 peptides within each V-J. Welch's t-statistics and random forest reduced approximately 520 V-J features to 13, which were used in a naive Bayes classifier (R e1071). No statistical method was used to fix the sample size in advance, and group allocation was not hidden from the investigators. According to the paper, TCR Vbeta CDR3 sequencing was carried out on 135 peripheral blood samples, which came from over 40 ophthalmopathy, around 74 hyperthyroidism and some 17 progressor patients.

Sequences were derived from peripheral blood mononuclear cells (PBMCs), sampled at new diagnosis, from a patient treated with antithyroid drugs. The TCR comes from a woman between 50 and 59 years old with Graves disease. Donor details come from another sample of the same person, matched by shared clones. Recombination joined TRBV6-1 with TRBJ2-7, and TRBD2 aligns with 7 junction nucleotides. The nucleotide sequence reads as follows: TGTGCCAGCATTAGAGCTAGCGGATTCGACGAGCAGTACTTC. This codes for CASIRASGFDEQYF.